This T cell receptor (beta chain) emerged from a study of blood T cell repertoires in COVID-19. The overall study: The analysed material was cDNA or gDNA that came from T cells, B-cell-depleted T cells, or PBMCs.

In the authors' methods: Amplification of reference gene primers provided the estimated nucleated cell counts. Sequenced by immunoSEQ multiplex PCR; TCRdb stores in-frame clones only, minus some. Clone size and V and J calls were adopted from that table, with D and trimming inferred from the DNA. There are around 200,000 clones in the sample; approximately 80% occur only once, and roughly 8.7% lies in the top ten. The age range of participants was 18 to 89 years, with residence in approximately 25 US areas. Symptom resolution, clearance, or two negative PCRs marked donors in Cohort 3 as recovered. CDR3 size: 15 residues. Germline V gene sequence: CDR1 MNHEY, CDR2 SVGAGI. The V and J ends lost 6 bases and 0 bases respectively, with 12 bases between them.

The chain combines TRBV6-5 with TRBJ2-1; D gene ambiguous. The receptor was derived from a man aged 35-49 years who had recovered from COVID-19. Source material: PBMCs or T cells enriched from blood (not recorded which). The CDR3 region is CASRTLTSSYNEQFF. CDR3 sequence (DNA): TGTGCCAGCAGGACACTTACGAGCTCCTACAATGAGCAGTTCTTC.